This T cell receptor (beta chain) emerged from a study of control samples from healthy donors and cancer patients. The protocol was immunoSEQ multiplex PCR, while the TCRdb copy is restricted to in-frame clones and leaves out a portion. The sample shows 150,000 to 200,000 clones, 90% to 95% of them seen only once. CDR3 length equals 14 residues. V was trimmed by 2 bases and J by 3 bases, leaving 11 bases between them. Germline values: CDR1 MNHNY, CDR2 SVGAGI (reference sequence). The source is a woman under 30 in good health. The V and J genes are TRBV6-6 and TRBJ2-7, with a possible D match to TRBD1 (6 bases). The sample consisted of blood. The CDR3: CASSYITGYYEQYF. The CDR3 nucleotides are TGTGCCAGCAGTTACATTACAGGGTACTACGAGCAGTACTTC.